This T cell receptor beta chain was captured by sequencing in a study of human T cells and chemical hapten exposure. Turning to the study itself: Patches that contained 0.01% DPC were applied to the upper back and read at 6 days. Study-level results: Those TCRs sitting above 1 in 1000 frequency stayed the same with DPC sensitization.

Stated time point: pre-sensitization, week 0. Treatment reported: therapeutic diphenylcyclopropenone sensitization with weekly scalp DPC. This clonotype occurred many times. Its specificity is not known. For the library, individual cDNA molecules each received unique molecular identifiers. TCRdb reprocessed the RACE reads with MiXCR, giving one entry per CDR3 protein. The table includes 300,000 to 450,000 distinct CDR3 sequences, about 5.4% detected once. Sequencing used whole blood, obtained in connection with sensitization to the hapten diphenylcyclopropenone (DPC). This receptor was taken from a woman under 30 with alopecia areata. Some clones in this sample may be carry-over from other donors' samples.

In DNA, the CDR3 is TGCAGTGCTAGAGATTGGGCGGCCGGCGGGTACAATGAGCAGTTCTTC. Translating it yields CSARDWAAGGYNEQFF. The chain uses TRBV20-1 and TRBJ2-1, with D possibly matching TRBD2 (5 bases). This CDR3 spans 16 amino acids. Germline lookup yields CDR1 DFQATT and CDR2 SNEGSKA (reference sequence). Trimming took 0 bases from V and 4 from J, leaving 16 bases between them.